This T cell receptor (beta chain) came from a study of blood T cell repertoires in COVID-19. The wider study: Both acute and convalescent COVID-19 samples were obtained from the United States, Italy and Spain. Nucleic acid was either cDNA or gDNA, and it came from T cells, B-cell-depleted T cells, or PBMCs.

The ends lost 2 bases at V and 8 bases at J; junction bases unmatched: 8. CDR1 LGHNA and CDR2 YSLEER come from the germline V gene. The CDR3 spans 15 residues. Profiled with immunoSEQ multiplex PCR; TCRdb holds only in-frame clones, not every one. The profile shows over 300,000 clones, about 90% of them singletons. The receptor was derived from a man between 18 and 35 years old with active or convalescent COVID-19. V is TRBV4-3 and J is TRBJ1-4; 7 nucleotides agree with TRBD1. The sample comprised peripheral blood. The CDR3 reads CASSQSTGVYEKLFF. CDR3 DNA: TGCGCCAGCAGCCAATCTACAGGGGTTTACGAAAAACTGTTTTTT.